This TCR beta chain was obtained from a study of shared clonotypes between healthy human individuals. Terminally differentiated effector memory CD45RA+ cells were excluded from the naive CD8 cells, which were CD45RO-negative and positively selected for CCR7. In germline, CDR1 is SGHVS, CDR2 FQNEAQ. V lost 2 bases and J lost 0, with 20 bases in between. This CDR3 is 18 amino acids long. An even split of each subset's genomic DNA across several immunoSEQ plates was performed. The method was immunoSEQ multiplex PCR; TCRdb's version includes in-frame clones alone and lacks a portion of them. In the table there are some 800,000 clones, nearly 95% of which are singletons.

This rearrangement joins TRBV7-8 to TRBJ2-7; the D gene is possibly TRBD2 (5 bases). This sequence was found in a man aged 25 to 45 in good health. The specimen was naive CD8+ T cells sorted from blood. The CDR3 sequence is CASSLISLAEFSSYEQYF. CDR3 in DNA: TGTGCCAGCAGCTTAATCTCGCTAGCAGAGTTCAGCTCCTACGAGCAGTACTTC. The whole variable domain, filled in from reference TRBV7-8 and TRBJ2-7, reads GAGVSQSPRYKVAKRGQDVALRCDPISGHVSLFWYQQALGQGPEFLTYFQNEAQLDKSGLPSDRFFAERPEGSVSTLKIQRTQQEDSAVYLCASSLISLAEFSSYEQYFGPGTRLTVT.